These 21 T cell receptor beta chains were sequenced from one sample in a study of T cells in Graves' hyperthyroidism and ophthalmopathy. The CDR3 regions of TCR beta were amplified from RNA transcripts. Using the HTBI primer set, a first-round RT-PCR was run on the TCR CDR3. TCRdb analysed the multiplex PCR reads with MiXCR anew, one entry per CDR3 protein. The repertoire holds about 420,000 distinct CDR3 sequences, with roughly 14% as singletons. What was sequenced was blood. Receptors originate from a woman between 18 and 29 years old with Graves' hyperthyroidism.

This clonotype was picked up many times. V usage is TRBV5-1 and J usage is TRBJ2-7; D not resolved. The ends were cut back, 1 base at V and 5 bases at J, with 7 bases in the middle. This CDR3 has 12 residues. Germline V gene lookup returns CDR1 SGHRS and CDR2 YFSETQ. The CDR3 DNA sequence: TGCGCCAGCAGCTTGTCGAGTGACGAGCAGTACTTC. Its protein is CASSLSSDEQYF.

In its sample, this clonotype was seen a few times. The chain recombines TRBV20-1 with TRBJ1-5; D is unclear. The CDR3 loop spans 15 amino acids. CDR1 and CDR2 from the germline V gene are DFQATT and SNEGSKA (reference sequence). V was clipped by 0 bases and J by 2 bases, with 11 bases between them. The CDR3 spells CSARDGRGGNQPQHF. The CDR3 DNA follows: TGCAGTGCTAGAGATGGGCGGGGAGGCAATCAGCCCCAGCATTTT.

This clonotype appeared a few times. The V and J genes are TRBV15 and TRBJ1-1; D call uncertain. The CDR3 is 13 amino acids. Germline V gene lookup returns CDR1 LNHNV and CDR2 YYDKDF (reference sequence). V dropped 0 bases and J dropped 1 base, with 3 bases sitting between them. DNA for the CDR3: TGTGCCACCAGCAGAGAACCGAACACTGAAGCTTTCTTT. This codes for CATSREPNTEAFF.

The chain links TRBV5-1 to TRBJ2-2; D might be TRBD1 (5 bases). The CDR3 consists of 14 residues. The V end lost 5 bases, the J end lost 6 bases, and 14 bases lay between the germline ends. Germline V gene lookup returns CDR1 SGHRS and CDR2 YFSETQ. CDR3 in DNA: TGCGCCAGCAGTTCTAAGCAGGGTGCCGGGGAGCTGTTTTTT. This translates into CASSSKQGAGELFF.

This clonotype came up a few times. V is TRBV28 and J is TRBJ1-2; tentatively, D is TRBD1 (5 bases). Germline loops: CDR1 MDHEN, CDR2 SYDVKM. The CDR3 extends over 16 amino acids. Trimming cost V 3 bases and J 5 bases, with 19 bases left between them. Here the CDR3 reads CASSFLQGSGVYGYTF. The CDR3 nucleotides are TGTGCCAGCAGTTTTCTTCAGGGTTCGGGTGTTTATGGCTACACCTTC.

The chain has TRBV10-3 and TRBJ1-2; 7 bases are a match to TRBD1. The CDR3 is made up of 21 amino acids. The V gene's germline CDR1 is ENHRY and CDR2 SYGVKD. V shed 5 bases and J 3 bases; nucleotides not matched to a gene: 27. CDR3 bases: TGTGCCATCAGTCAGAGACTAGGAGCCCCTAGAATAAGGGACAGTTACTATGGCTACACCTTC. Its protein is CAISQRLGAPRIRDSYYGYTF.

Note on this clonotype: The missing conserved phenylalanine or tryptophan at the end of this CDR3 makes a read error likely. The genes are TRBV10-3 and TRBJ1-2, with no clear D. This CDR3 has 13 residues. V lost 0 bases, J lost 2 bases, and 4 bases lay in between. Germline V lookup: CDR1 ENHRY, CDR2 SYGVKD. As DNA, the CDR3 is TGTGCCATCAGTGAGTCAGAAAACTATGGCTACACCCTC. It specifies CAISESENYGYTL.

This clonotype was detected only a few times. This chain joins TRBV9 and TRBJ2-2, with TRBD2 as a possible D gene (5 bases). The CDR3 length is 15 residues. V was clipped by 0 bases and J by 4 bases, with 10 bases between them. Germline assignment: CDR1 SGDLS and CDR2 YYNGEE. This chain's CDR3 is CASSVESSSTGELFF. CDR3 DNA: TGTGCCAGCAGCGTAGAGTCTAGCTCCACCGGGGAGCTGTTTTTT.

This clonotype was observed many times. The rearrangement joins TRBV7-3 to TRBJ2-2, with D unclear. Germline V CDR1 and CDR2: SGHTA, FQGTGA. CDR3 length: 13 amino acids. V lost 3 bases to trimming and J lost 6 bases, with 8 bases between them. The CDR3 DNA sequence: TGTGCCAGCAGCTTTGTCTGGTCCGGGGAGCTGTTTTTT. This translates into CASSFVWSGELFF. Full variable domain (rest looked up from reference TRBV7-3 and TRBJ2-2): GAGVSQTPSNKVTEKGKYVELRCDPISGHTALYWYRQSLGQGPEFLIYFQGTGAADDSGLPNDRFFAVRPEGSVSTLKIQRTERGDSAVYLCASSFVWSGELFFGEGSRLTVL.

This clonotype was seen many times. The V gene is TRBV20-1, the J gene TRBJ1-2; the match to TRBD1 covers 7 bases. The CDR3 runs 15 residues. V lost 0 bases and J lost 5; bases outside the gene matches: 9. Germline V CDR1 and CDR2: DFQATT, SNEGSKA (reference sequence). The CDR3 coding sequence is TGCAGTGCTAGAGAAACAGGGGAGGGGGAATATGGCTACACCTTC. It translates to CSARETGEGEYGYTF.

This clonotype occurred many times. The chain carries TRBV12-3 or TRBV12-4 and TRBJ1-3; D uncertain. Trimming cost V 5 bases and J 0 bases, with 14 bases left between them. The CDR3 is made up of 16 amino acids. CDR3 amino acids: CASSLLVASSGNTIYF. CDR3 sequence (DNA): TGTGCCAGCAGTCTGCTGGTAGCCAGCTCTGGAAACACCATATATTTT.

There are many counts of this clonotype. The chain is built from TRBV6-1 and TRBJ2-5; TRBD1 agrees at 9 bases. The CDR3 covers 15 residues. The V gene's germline CDR1 is MNHNS and CDR2 SASEGT. The ends lost 5 bases at V and 5 bases at J; junction bases unmatched: 9. CDR3 bases: TGTGCCAGCAGTCACAGGGGGCGAGTAGGTGAGACCCAGTACTTC. Encoded protein: CASSHRGRVGETQYF.

Only a few counts were recorded for this clonotype. The chain carries TRBV10-3 and TRBJ2-7; no definite D call. Trimming left V 10 bases short and J 2 bases short, with 9 bases between. This CDR3 comprises 11 residues. Germline V lookup: CDR1 ENHRY, CDR2 SYGVKD. Here the CDR3 DNA reads TGTGCCACCGCTCAGGCCTACGAGCAGTACTTC. Protein product: CATAQAYEQYF.

The V gene is TRBV29-1, the J gene TRBJ1-5, with D unclear. The CDR3 length is 12 residues. Germline V gene lookup returns CDR1 SQVTM and CDR2 ANQGSEA. V lost 5 bases and J lost 8, with 13 bases in between. The CDR3 DNA follows: TGCAGCGTTAGGGTCGGTAGGGAGCCCCAGCATTTT. The encoded protein is CSVRVGREPQHF.

This clonotype has only a few counts. The chain recombines TRBV19 with TRBJ2-1; a weak D match, TRBD2 (6 bases). This CDR3 comprises 14 residues. Trimming took off 1 base at V and 2 bases at J, with 6 bases between the two ends. The V gene's germline CDR1 is LNHDA and CDR2 SQIVND (reference sequence). This CDR3 reads CASSIGGTYNEQFF. DNA of the CDR3: TGTGCCAGTAGTATAGGCGGGACCTACAATGAGCAGTTCTTC.

This clonotype showed up many times. The rearrangement uses TRBV5-1 and TRBJ2-7; TRBD1 matches 9 bases. The CDR3 spans 16 residues. CDR1 is SGHRS and CDR2 is YFSETQ in the germline V gene. With V trimmed by 2 bases and J by 5 bases, 11 bases remained unmatched. DNA for the CDR3: TGCGCCAGCAGCTTTTTCCCCGGGACAGGGTCAAACGAGCAGTACTTC. Amino acid sequence: CASSFFPGTGSNEQYF. The full variable domain, with the rest looked up from reference TRBV5-1 and TRBJ2-7, is KAGVTQTPRYLIKTRGQQVTLSCSPISGHRSVSWYQQTPGQGLQFLFEYFSETQRNKGNFPGRFSGRQFSNSRSEMNVSTLELGDSALYLCASSFFPGTGSNEQYFGPGTRLTVT.

This clonotype was observed at least ten times. The chain's CDR3 is CASSPRQGGNQPQHF. DNA for the CDR3: TGTGCCAGCAGCCCCCGTCAGGGGGGCAATCAGCCCCAGCATTTT. V and J are TRBV3-1 and TRBJ1-5; 7 bases are shared with TRBD1. The V gene end was trimmed by 4 bases and the J gene end by 2 bases; junction bases not matched to a gene: 5. Germline V gene lookup returns CDR1 LGHDT and CDR2 YNNKEL (reference sequence). The CDR3 loop spans 15 amino acids.

The gene calls are TRBV5-1 and TRBJ2-3, with TRBD2 matching over 12 bases. CDR3 length: 15 residues. Germline V gene sequence: CDR1 SGHRS, CDR2 YFSETQ. J was trimmed by 3 bases and V by 4 bases; bases with no gene match: 3. The CDR3 sequence is CASSGLAGPTDTQYF. The CDR3, as DNA: TGCGCCAGCAGCGGACTAGCGGGGCCTACAGATACGCAGTATTTT.

This clonotype showed up many times. The chain's CDR3 is CASKWDRVSTGELFF. CDR3 nucleotides: TGTGCCAGCAAGTGGGACAGGGTTTCTACCGGGGAGCTGTTTTTT. The V call is TRBV6-1, the J call TRBJ2-2; TRBD1 matches 9 bases. Losses at the gene ends were 7 bases for V and 5 bases for J; bases not matched to a gene: 8. This CDR3 has 15 amino acids. Germline assignment: CDR1 MNHNS and CDR2 SASEGT.

The table lists this clonotype with many counts. The chain joins TRBV28 to TRBJ2-7, with 8 bases that match TRBD2. With V trimmed by 7 bases and J by 7 bases, 9 bases remained unmatched. CDR1 and CDR2 (germline): MDHEN, SYDVKM. The CDR3 contains 13 residues. CDR3 coding DNA: TGTGCCAGCACGGGGGGGCCCCGGGCGGAGCAGTACTTC. Amino acid sequence: CASTGGPRAEQYF. Together with reference TRBV28 and TRBJ2-7, the CDR3 gives the full variable domain: DVKVTQSSRYLVKRTGEKVFLECVQDMDHENMFWYRQDPGLGLRLIYFSYDVKMKEKGDIPEGYSVSREKKERFSLILESASTNQTSMYLCASTGGPRAEQYFGPGTRLTVT.

This chain connects TRBV19 to TRBJ1-5, with TRBD1 identical over 7 bases. Germline V CDR1 and CDR2: LNHDA, SQIVND (reference sequence). The length of the CDR3 is 15 residues. V lost 3 bases and J lost 4; bases outside the gene matches: 6. The CDR3 DNA follows: TGTGCCAGTAGTATCGACAGGGTCGGGAATCAGCCCCAGCATTTT. It encodes CASSIDRVGNQPQHF.